These 32 T cell receptor beta chains originate from one sample sequenced in a study of T cell repertoires in cytomegalovirus infection. TCRdb analysed the reads with MiXCR anew, one entry per CDR3 protein. In the table there are nearly 550,000 distinct CDR3 sequences, 16% of which are singletons. Sequenced: CD8+ T cells from PBMCs. The receptors here all came from a human donor in good health (CMV status not recorded). Some clones in this sample may be carry-over from other donors' samples.

This clonotype occurred once. A much bigger clone sits one base away, suggesting this may be a read error. The chain has TRBV19 and TRBJ1-2, with D possibly TRBD1 on 5 matching bases. CDR1 and CDR2 from the germline V gene are LNHDA and SQIVND (reference sequence). This CDR3 has 13 residues. The CDR3 loop reads CASSTTVFYSYTF. The DNA of the CDR3 is TGTGCCAGTAGTACGACAGTTTTCTATAGCTACACCTTC.

With respect to this clonotype: Just one base apart from a much larger clone, this may be a read error. The chain is built from TRBV5-6 and TRBJ1-2; D is possibly TRBD1 (5 bases). CDR1 and CDR2 from the germline V gene are SGHDT and YYEEEE. This CDR3 contains 17 residues. Trimming cost V 0 bases and J 3 bases, with 18 bases left between them. CDR3 bases: TGTGCCAGCAGCTTGGCAGGGAGAGCGACGGGGGACTATGGCTACACCTTC. Translating gives CASSLAGRATGDYGYTF.

The CDR3 sequence: CASSQELRDERATDTQYF. Written as DNA, the CDR3 is TGTGCCAGCAGCCAAGAACTAAGGGATGAGCGGGCCACAGATACGCAGTATTTT. This chain uses TRBV3-1 with TRBJ2-3; D might be TRBD2 (6 bases). Germline V lookup: CDR1 LGHDT, CDR2 YNNKEL (reference sequence). This CDR3 has 18 residues. V was shortened by 0 bases and J by 2 bases, with 18 bases between the two germline ends.

The table lists this clonotype with many counts. The rearrangement joins TRBV27 to TRBJ1-2; D gene ambiguous. CDR3 length: 17 amino acids. Germline V gene lookup returns CDR1 MNHEY and CDR2 SMNVEV (reference sequence). V shed 2 bases and J shed 0 bases, with 16 bases lying between them. CDR3 protein: CASSLQWEGIANYGYTF. The CDR3 region has the DNA TGTGCCAGCAGTTTACAATGGGAAGGGATAGCTAACTATGGCTACACCTTC.

This chain joins TRBV6-5 and TRBJ2-5; TRBD2 aligns across 9 bases. J gave up 3 bases and V 0 bases, and 5 bases lay outside the gene matches. This CDR3 has 16 amino acids. Germline CDR1 is MNHEY and CDR2 is SVGAGI. This CDR3 is CASSYSVAGEEETQYF. The CDR3 nucleotides are TGTGCCAGCAGTTACTCGGTAGCGGGAGAGGAAGAGACCCAGTACTTC.

This chain links TRBV12-3 or TRBV12-4 with TRBJ2-7; possible D gene TRBD1, 6 bases. The ends were cut back, 5 bases at V and 0 bases at J, with 17 bases in the middle. The CDR3 contains 16 residues. CDR3 amino acids: CASSPGQLLFSYEQYF. CDR3 in DNA: TGTGCCAGCAGTCCCGGACAGCTTCTCTTCTCCTACGAGCAGTACTTC.

V usage is TRBV5-4 and J usage is TRBJ1-2; no clear D. The germline gives CDR1 SGHNT, CDR2 YYREEE (reference sequence). Trimming took 3 bases from V and 3 from J, leaving 9 bases between them. This CDR3 is 13 amino acids long. CDR3 nucleotides: TGTGCCAGCAGCTCTCTCGCGGACTATGGCTACACCTTC. This gives the protein CASSSLADYGYTF. Full variable domain (outside the CDR3, taken from reference TRBV5-4 and TRBJ1-2): ETGVTQSPTHLIKTRGQQVTLRCSSQSGHNTVSWYQQALGQGPQFIFQYYREEENGRGNFPPRFSGLQFPNYSSELNVNALELDDSALYLCASSSLADYGYTFGSGTRLTVV.

CDR3 sequence (DNA): TGTGCCAGCAGTTCAGGACTAGCGGGAGAAGATTTCAATGAGCAGTTCTTC. Translating it yields CASSSGLAGEDFNEQFF. The V call is TRBV28, the J call TRBJ2-1, with TRBD2 matching 13 bases. The CDR3 runs 17 residues. Germline loops: CDR1 MDHEN, CDR2 SYDVKM. V dropped 4 bases and J dropped 6; count of bases not matched to a gene: 9.

This clonotype was recorded many times. The genes are TRBV27 and TRBJ1-6; D is unresolved. The V end lost 7 bases, the J end lost 6 bases, and 19 bases lay between the germline ends. This CDR3 is 16 amino acids long. CDR1 is MNHEY, CDR2 SMNVEV, per germline (reference sequence). CDR3 loop: CASISLADLFNSPLHF. CDR3 DNA: TGTGCCAGCATCTCGCTTGCAGATTTGTTTAATTCACCCCTCCACTTT.

The chain has TRBV27 and TRBJ1-2, with 10 bases matching TRBD1. CDR1 MNHEY and CDR2 SMNVEV come from the germline V gene (reference sequence). The CDR3 loop spans 14 amino acids. The V gene end was trimmed by 6 bases and the J gene end by 6 bases; junction bases not matched to a gene: 7. CDR3 DNA: TGTGCCAGCAGCCCCTTCGGGACAGGGGATGGCTACACCTTC. This gives the protein CASSPFGTGDGYTF.

This clonotype has a count of ten or more. The gene calls are TRBV19 and TRBJ1-1, with TRBD1 as a possible D gene (5 bases). V lost 3 bases and J 1 base, leaving 6 bases between the germline ends. The CDR3 consists of 13 residues. Germline values: CDR1 LNHDA, CDR2 SQIVND (reference sequence). For the CDR3, the DNA is TGTGCCAGTAGTATCACAGGGAACACTGAAGCTTTCTTT. It is translated as CASSITGNTEAFF. Together with reference TRBV19 and TRBJ1-1, the CDR3 gives the full variable domain: DGGITQSPKYLFRKEGQNVTLSCEQNLNHDAMYWYRQDPGQGLRLIYYSQIVNDFQKGDIAEGYSVSREKKESFPLTVTSAQKNPTAFYLCASSITGNTEAFFGQGTRLTVV.

The chain couples TRBV20-1 to TRBJ2-3; 8 positions agree with TRBD2. V was clipped by 3 bases and J by 4 bases; unmatched bases: 6. The CDR3 loop spans 14 amino acids. In germline, CDR1 is DFQATT, CDR2 SNEGSKA (reference sequence). CDR3 nucleotide sequence: TGCAGTGCTAGTATGGGACTAGACGCAGATACGCAGTATTTT. Translated, it gives CSASMGLDADTQYF.

The chain has TRBV6-2 or TRBV6-3 and TRBJ2-1; TRBD2 aligns across 12 bases. This CDR3 is built from 16 residues. The ends lost 0 bases at V and 8 bases at J; junction bases unmatched: 5. Germline CDR1 reads MNHEY; CDR2 reads SVGEGT. The CDR3: CASSYSRLAGEHEQFF. The CDR3 DNA follows: TGTGCCAGCAGTTACTCCCGACTAGCGGGAGAGCATGAGCAGTTCTTC.

The sample holds a few counts of this clonotype. The chain joins TRBV27 to TRBJ2-7; the D gene is possibly TRBD1 (5 bases). V was clipped by 8 bases and J by 5 bases, with 22 bases between them. CDR3 size: 15 residues. Per germline, CDR1 MNHEY and CDR2 SMNVEV (reference sequence). In nucleotides, the CDR3 is TGTGCCAGCCAGGCCGCCGGGCAGGGCAACAACGAGCAGTACTTC. Its translation: CASQAAGQGNNEQYF.

The J gene is TRBJ1-2, the V gene TRBV4-1; D gene ambiguous. There are 15 residues in the CDR3. V was cut by 2 bases and J by 1 base, with 11 bases left in between. CDR1 and CDR2 from the germline V gene are MGHRA and YSYEKL. This chain's CDR3 is CASSQKGGNNYGYTF. The CDR3 DNA is TGCGCCAGCAGCCAAAAGGGTGGGAATAACTATGGCTACACCTTC.

This clonotype was counted a single time. CDR3 protein: CASSLAGYHEQFF. The CDR3 DNA sequence: TGCGCCAGCAGCTTGGCTGGGTACCATGAGCAGTTCTTC. V gene TRBV5-1 combines with J gene TRBJ2-1; D not resolved. Germline V gene sequence: CDR1 SGHRS, CDR2 YFSETQ. The CDR3 totals 13 residues. Trimming removed 0 bases at V and 8 bases at J, with 9 bases between.

This clonotype has at least ten counts. This chain connects TRBV11-1 to TRBJ1-1; D perhaps matches TRBD1 (5 bases). Germline CDR1 reads SGHAT; CDR2 reads FQDESV (reference sequence). With 3 bases removed from V and 4 bases from J, the gap between germline ends came to 12 bases. The CDR3 extends over 14 amino acids. Here the CDR3 DNA reads TGTGCCAGCAGCTTTGACAGCCCCTCCACTGAAGCTTTCTTT. It is translated as CASSFDSPSTEAFF.

The chain links TRBV10-3 to TRBJ2-3; 8 bases align to TRBD2. Germline V lookup: CDR1 ENHRY, CDR2 SYGVKD. J gave up 4 bases and V 8 bases, and 11 bases lay outside the gene matches. The CDR3 length is 15 residues. The CDR3 here is CAILDERGSSDTQYF. DNA for the CDR3: TGTGCCATCCTTGACGAGCGGGGGAGTTCAGATACGCAGTATTTT.

This chain connects TRBV28 to TRBJ1-1, with D tentatively TRBD1 (6 bases). Between the trimmed V and J ends, which lost 10 bases and 11 bases, there was a span of 20 bases. The CDR3 runs 12 residues. Germline CDR1 is MDHEN and CDR2 is SYDVKM. The CDR3 nucleotides are TGTGCCATCGATACCAGGGGAGTGGGGGCTTTCTTT. Its protein product is CAIDTRGVGAFF. The full variable domain, rest sourced from reference TRBV28 and TRBJ1-1, is DVKVTQSSRYLVKRTGEKVFLECVQDMDHENMFWYRQDPGLGLRLIYFSYDVKMKEKGDIPEGYSVSREKKERFSLILESASTNQTSMYLCAIDTRGVGAFFGQGTRLTVV.

This clonotype was counted only a few times. The V gene is TRBV10-1, the J gene TRBJ2-3; tentative D call: TRBD2 (5 bases). In germline, CDR1 is WNHNN, CDR2 SYGVQD (reference sequence). Trimming cost V 3 bases and J 7 bases, with 20 bases left between them. CDR3 length: 16 residues. CDR3 nucleotide sequence: TGCGCCAGCAGTGACTCACGCGGCCCCCGGAGGTATACGCAGTATTTT. The encoded protein is CASSDSRGPRRYTQYF.

In its sample, this clonotype was seen many times. The V and J genes are TRBV7-3 and TRBJ2-3; 8 positions match TRBD2. Germline CDR1 is SGHTA and CDR2 is FQGTGA. V shed 4 bases and J 8 bases; nucleotides not matched to a gene: 8. CDR3 length: 14 residues. The CDR3 reads CASSSSGRGSTQYF. The CDR3 bases are TGTGCCAGCAGCTCCTCCGGGAGGGGGAGTACGCAGTATTTT.

This clonotype appeared many times. The chain has TRBV12-3 or TRBV12-4 and TRBJ2-7, with 8 nucleotides matching TRBD1. V shed 4 bases and J 1 base; nucleotides not matched to a gene: 9. The CDR3 covers 16 residues. The CDR3 DNA reads TGTGCCAGCAGTTCAAACCCGGGACAGGAGTCCTACGAGCAGTACTTC. This gives the protein CASSSNPGQESYEQYF.

The chain joins TRBV6-1 to TRBJ1-1; D unclear. The CDR3 length is 11 residues. Germline V gives CDR1 MNHNS, CDR2 SASEGT. The V and J ends lost 6 bases and 11 bases respectively, with 13 bases between them. CDR3 coding DNA: TGTGCCAGCAGGGGTCAACCGGCCGCTTTCTTT. Protein product: CASRGQPAAFF.

The chain joins TRBV20-1 to TRBJ1-2, with TRBD1 matching over 8 bases. The CDR3 is 11 amino acids. Germline V gene lookup returns CDR1 DFQATT and CDR2 SNEGSKA (reference sequence). Losses at the gene ends were 3 bases for V and 6 bases for J; bases not matched to a gene: 0. CDR3 protein: CSARTGDGYTF. CDR3 coding DNA: TGCAGTGCTAGGACAGGGGATGGCTACACCTTC.

This clonotype was counted a few times. This rearrangement joins TRBV5-4 to TRBJ1-6; 11 bases match TRBD1. Per germline, CDR1 SGHNT and CDR2 YYREEE (reference sequence). Trimming took 4 bases from V and 8 from J; bases not matched to a gene: 8. The CDR3 is 16 amino acids. In DNA form, the CDR3 reads TGTGCCAGCAGCCTTTTTGGGGACAGGGGGGATTCACCCCTCCACTTT. Protein: CASSLFGDRGDSPLHF.

There are many counts of this clonotype. The chain is built from TRBV7-6 and TRBJ2-1; D uncertain. With 1 base removed from V and 1 base from J, the gap between germline ends came to 5 bases. The CDR3 length is 14 residues. Germline V gene data show CDR1 as SGHVS and CDR2 as FNYEAQ. CDR3 nucleotide sequence: TGTGCCAGCAGCTTAGACGGGTCCTACAATGAGCAGTTCTTC. It codes for CASSLDGSYNEQFF.

The CDR3 protein is CASTWGTNTGELFF. The CDR3 DNA follows: TGCGCCAGCACCTGGGGGACTAACACCGGGGAGCTGTTTTTT. This chain connects TRBV5-1 to TRBJ2-2; D possibly corresponds to TRBD2 (6 bases). Per germline, CDR1 SGHRS and CDR2 YFSETQ. V shed 6 bases and J shed 2 bases, with 11 bases lying between them. The CDR3 is 14 residues long.

J is TRBJ2-1 and V is TRBV7-9; 10 positions agree with TRBD2. The J segment lost 9 bases and the V segment lost 1 base, leaving 9 bases of the junction unmatched. This CDR3 has 16 residues. The germline gives CDR1 SEHNR, CDR2 FQNEAQ (reference sequence). CDR3 region: CASSLDGASGGSEQFF. The DNA for the CDR3 is TGTGCCAGCAGCTTAGATGGGGCTAGCGGGGGCAGTGAGCAGTTCTTC. Combining the CDR3 with reference TRBV7-9 and TRBJ2-1 gives the whole variable domain DTGVSQNPRHKITKRGQNVTFRCDPISEHNRLYWYRQTLGQGPEFLTYFQNEAQLEKSRLLSDRFSAERPKGSFSTLEIQRTEQGDSAMYLCASSLDGASGGSEQFFGPGTRLTVL.

This clonotype was observed a handful of times. This sequence joins TRBV4-1 and TRBJ2-1; 8 bases line up with TRBD2. V shed 0 bases, J shed 6 bases, and the junction held 7 bases outside the gene matches. Germline values: CDR1 MGHRA, CDR2 YSYEKL. The CDR3 runs to 16 residues. The CDR3 region is CASSQDRLAGLNEQFF. Written as DNA, the CDR3 is TGCGCCAGCAGCCAAGATAGGCTAGCGGGTCTCAATGAGCAGTTCTTC.

This clonotype was seen more than once but under ten times. This rearrangement joins TRBV4-1 to TRBJ2-2; D is unresolved. The CDR3 has 17 amino acids. V lost 1 base and J 4 bases, leaving 16 bases between the germline ends. Per germline, CDR1 MGHRA and CDR2 YSYEKL. CDR3 coding DNA: TGCGCCAGCAGCCAAGGAAGTGCGGAGACAACCACCGGGGAGCTGTTTTTT. Its protein product is CASSQGSAETTTGELFF.

About this clonotype: A read error may account for a junction end that differs from germline. The J gene is TRBJ2-2, the V gene TRBV5-4; the D is unclear. Per germline, CDR1 SGHNT and CDR2 YYREEE (reference sequence). This CDR3 is 14 amino acids long. This chain's CDR3 is CASSLSSRTGELFF. The CDR3 DNA is TGTGCAAGCAGCTTGTCCAGCAGAACCGGGGAGCTGTTTTTT.

This rearrangement joins TRBV10-3 to TRBJ2-2; D is unclear. Trimming removed 10 bases from V and 0 bases from J, with 21 bases in between. CDR3 length: 17 amino acids. Germline V gene data show CDR1 as ENHRY and CDR2 as SYGVKD. For the CDR3, the DNA is TGTGCCACGATAGATCTATCGACGGACGCGAACACCGGGGAGCTGTTTTTT. As protein: CATIDLSTDANTGELFF.